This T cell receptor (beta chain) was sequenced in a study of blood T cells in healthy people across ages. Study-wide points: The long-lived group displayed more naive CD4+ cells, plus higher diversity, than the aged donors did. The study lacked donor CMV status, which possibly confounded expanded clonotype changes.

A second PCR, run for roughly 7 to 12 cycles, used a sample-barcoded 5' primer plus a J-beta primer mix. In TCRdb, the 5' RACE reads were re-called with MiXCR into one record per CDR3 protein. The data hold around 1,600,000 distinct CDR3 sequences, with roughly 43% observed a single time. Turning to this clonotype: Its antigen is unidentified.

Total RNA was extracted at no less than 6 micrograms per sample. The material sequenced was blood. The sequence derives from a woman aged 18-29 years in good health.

The CDR3 region has the DNA TGTGCCAGCAGCTCCCGCCCGGGGGCTGTAACTGAAGCTTTCTTT. Its translation is CASSSRPGAVTEAFF. The V call is TRBV6-6, the J call TRBJ1-1, with D possibly being TRBD1 (6 bases). CDR1 and CDR2 from the germline V gene are MNHNY and SVGAGI (reference sequence). This CDR3 is built from 15 residues. V was shortened by 6 bases and J by 5 bases, with 19 bases between the two germline ends.